These T cell receptor beta chains were read from a single sample in a study of blood T cell repertoires in COVID-19. The protocol was immunoSEQ multiplex PCR, while the TCRdb copy is restricted to in-frame clones and leaves out a portion. The table lists more than 450,000 clones, around 90% of them singletons. Material for sequencing was PBMCs or T cells enriched from blood (not recorded which). The origin of the receptors is a woman between 18 and 29 years old who had recovered from COVID-19. Each CDR3 is given with its conserved first and last residue. Fields, in order: clone size, J gene, D gene, V gene, CDR3 DNA, CDR3 protein. The D gene is left open where the match is weak. The size entry is marked missing in some rows and otherwise reads once, few, many or a size class.

clone size: -; J gene: TRBJ2-1; D gene: TRBD1; V gene: TRBV18; CDR3 DNA: TGTGCCAGCTCACGGACGGGACAGGAGAACAATGAGCAGTTCTTC; CDR3 protein: CASSRTGQENNEQFF
clone size: -; J gene: TRBJ2-1; D gene: TRBD1; V gene: TRBV7-2; CDR3 DNA: TGTGCCAGCAGCTTATCGGGCGGGACAGGGTACAATGAGCAGTTCTTC; CDR3 protein: CASSLSGGTGYNEQFF
clone size: -; J gene: TRBJ2-1; D gene: TRBD1; V gene: TRBV6-5; CDR3 DNA: TGTGCCAGCAGTCGTTTACAGGGGGCAGAGAATGAGCAGTTCTTC; CDR3 protein: CASSRLQGAENEQFF
clone size: -; J gene: TRBJ1-6; D gene: TRBD1; V gene: TRBV27; CDR3 DNA: TGTGCCAGCAGCTTAGCCCCGGGACAGGGGAAGAATTCACCCCTCCACTTT; CDR3 protein: CASSLAPGQGKNSPLHF
clone size: once; J gene: TRBJ1-1; D gene: -; V gene: TRBV3-1/TRBV3-2; CDR3 DNA: TGTGCCAGCAGCCATCGGGGGAAGAGGACTGAAGCTTTCTTT; CDR3 protein: CASSHRGKRTEAFF
clone size: once; J gene: TRBJ1-2; D gene: -; V gene: TRBV27; CDR3 DNA: TGTGCCAGCAGTTTATCTTGGGGGGGGGTCTATGGCTACACCTTC; CDR3 protein: CASSLSWGGVYGYTF
clone size: -; J gene: TRBJ1-2; D gene: TRBD1; V gene: TRBV6-5; CDR3 DNA: TGTGCCAGCACTTCAAGGACAGGGGGCGGTGGCTACACCTTC; CDR3 protein: CASTSRTGGGGYTF
clone size: -; J gene: TRBJ2-3; D gene: TRBD2; V gene: TRBV7-8; CDR3 DNA: TGTGCCAGCAGCTCTACAGCGGGGGAGGATACGCAGTATTTT; CDR3 protein: CASSSTAGEDTQYF
clone size: -; J gene: TRBJ1-4; D gene: -; V gene: TRBV11-3; CDR3 DNA: TGTGCCAGCAGCTGGGAGGCTGCAACTAATGAAAAACTGTTTTTT; CDR3 protein: CASSWEAATNEKLFF
clone size: once; J gene: TRBJ1-2; D gene: -; V gene: TRBV28; CDR3 DNA: TGTGCCAGCAGACTCGACACAACCCCTAACTATGGCTACACCTTC; CDR3 protein: CASRLDTTPNYGYTF
clone size: -; J gene: TRBJ1-3; D gene: -; V gene: TRBV5-1; CDR3 DNA: TGCGCCAGCAGCTTGGACTTCCTAGGAAACACCATATATTTT; CDR3 protein: CASSLDFLGNTIYF
clone size: -; J gene: TRBJ2-4; D gene: -; V gene: TRBV7-2; CDR3 DNA: TGTGCCAGCAGCTTAGTAGCGGTCAAAAACATTCAGTACTTC; CDR3 protein: CASSLVAVKNIQYF
clone size: -; J gene: TRBJ2-3; D gene: TRBD2; V gene: TRBV15; CDR3 DNA: TGTGCCACCAGCCCCCGTAAGGGCGGGGGGGCAGATACGCAGTATTTT; CDR3 protein: CATSPRKGGGADTQYF
clone size: few; J gene: TRBJ1-2; D gene: -; V gene: TRBV30; CDR3 DNA: TGTGCCTGGAGTTTGAGGTTTATTAGGCGGAATGGCTACACCTTC; CDR3 protein: CAWSLRFIRRNGYTF
clone size: few; J gene: TRBJ1-2; D gene: -; V gene: TRBV7-8; CDR3 DNA: TGTGCCAGCAGCTTAGCGCGGGTTGGCTACACCTTC; CDR3 protein: CASSLARVGYTF
clone size: -; J gene: TRBJ2-1; D gene: -; V gene: TRBV10-2; CDR3 DNA: TGCGCCAGCAGTGAGTCTGACAGCCACTACAATGAGCAGTTCTTC; CDR3 protein: CASSESDSHYNEQFF
clone size: once; J gene: TRBJ2-1; D gene: -; V gene: TRBV19; CDR3 DNA: TGTGCCAGTACCGAGGGCCCATCCTACAATGAGCAGTTCTTC; CDR3 protein: CASTEGPSYNEQFF
clone size: -; J gene: TRBJ2-1; D gene: TRBD1; V gene: TRBV3-1/TRBV3-2; CDR3 DNA: TGTGCCAGCAGCCAGCACAGGGGGCTTGACAATGAGCAGTTCTTC; CDR3 protein: CASSQHRGLDNEQFF
clone size: -; J gene: TRBJ1-1; D gene: -; V gene: TRBV4-1; CDR3 DNA: TGCGCCAGCAGACGCCCAGGGTTAGGAACTGAAGCTTTCTTT; CDR3 protein: CASRRPGLGTEAFF
clone size: -; J gene: TRBJ2-1; D gene: -; V gene: TRBV7-8; CDR3 DNA: TGTGCCAGCAGCTGGACAGACCACAATGAGCAGTTCTTC; CDR3 protein: CASSWTDHNEQFF
clone size: few; J gene: TRBJ1-1; D gene: -; V gene: TRBV19; CDR3 DNA: TGTGCCACCCAAGAGAGCCAGAACACTGAAGCTTTCTTT; CDR3 protein: CATQESQNTEAFF
clone size: -; J gene: TRBJ1-6; D gene: -; V gene: TRBV7-9; CDR3 DNA: TGTGCCAGCAGGGGCTCGGGGTCCCGAGGTTCACCCCTCCACTTT; CDR3 protein: CASRGSGSRGSPLHF
clone size: few; J gene: TRBJ2-5; D gene: -; V gene: TRBV4-1; CDR3 DNA: TGCGCCAGCAGCCTCGGGTTCGGAGAGACCCAGTACTTC; CDR3 protein: CASSLGFGETQYF
clone size: -; J gene: TRBJ2-7; D gene: TRBD2; V gene: TRBV28; CDR3 DNA: TGTGCCAGCAGCTCCCCGGGGGGATCCTACGAGCAGTACTTC; CDR3 protein: CASSSPGGSYEQYF
clone size: -; J gene: TRBJ1-1; D gene: -; V gene: TRBV20-1; CDR3 DNA: TGCAGTGCTAGTATATCCGGGGGGGCAGGCACTGAAGCTTTCTTT; CDR3 protein: CSASISGGAGTEAFF
clone size: -; J gene: TRBJ2-7; D gene: TRBD1; V gene: TRBV14; CDR3 DNA: TGTGCCAGCAGCCCCCGAGGACAGGGGGGATCCTACGAGCAGTACTTC; CDR3 protein: CASSPRGQGGSYEQYF
clone size: -; J gene: TRBJ1-1; D gene: -; V gene: TRBV27; CDR3 DNA: TGTGCCAGCAGTACTATTGATGGACACCCGAACACTGAAGCTTTCTTT; CDR3 protein: CASSTIDGHPNTEAFF
clone size: few; J gene: TRBJ2-1; D gene: TRBD1; V gene: TRBV28; CDR3 DNA: TGTGCCAGCAGTTTAGGGACAGTCTCCTACAATGAGCAGTTCTTC; CDR3 protein: CASSLGTVSYNEQFF
clone size: -; J gene: TRBJ2-7; D gene: TRBD2; V gene: TRBV4-1; CDR3 DNA: TGCGCCAGCAGCCTAGAAGGCGGGGGGGCCGGCGAGCAGTACTTC; CDR3 protein: CASSLEGGGAGEQYF
clone size: -; J gene: TRBJ1-1; D gene: TRBD1; V gene: TRBV20-1; CDR3 DNA: TGCAGTGCTAGTTTGACAGGGACACAAGCTTTCTTT; CDR3 protein: CSASLTGTQAFF
clone size: -; J gene: TRBJ2-2; D gene: -; V gene: TRBV6-5; CDR3 DNA: TGTGCCATAGAGCAGAACACCGGGGAGCTGTTTTTT; CDR3 protein: CAIEQNTGELFF
clone size: few; J gene: TRBJ1-4; D gene: TRBD1; V gene: TRBV11-2; CDR3 DNA: TGTGCCAGCAGCTTAGTATTGGACTCAGGGGGGGAAAAACTGTTTTTT; CDR3 protein: CASSLVLDSGGEKLFF
clone size: -; J gene: TRBJ2-7; D gene: -; V gene: TRBV27; CDR3 DNA: TGTGCCAGCAGTTTGAGGACAGCGTCATACGAGCAGTACTTC; CDR3 protein: CASSLRTASYEQYF
clone size: once; J gene: TRBJ1-5; D gene: TRBD1; V gene: TRBV6-5; CDR3 DNA: TGTGCCAGCAGCCCGGACAGGGAGGGCCAGCCCCAGCATTTT; CDR3 protein: CASSPDREGQPQHF
clone size: -; J gene: TRBJ2-3; D gene: TRBD2; V gene: TRBV6-5; CDR3 DNA: TGTGCCAGCCGCCCAGCGGGGGGGCAAGATACGCAGTATTTT; CDR3 protein: CASRPAGGQDTQYF
clone size: -; J gene: TRBJ2-3; D gene: TRBD2; V gene: TRBV7-2; CDR3 DNA: TGTGCCAGCAGCTTTCCGCTAGCGGGGGCAGATACGCAGTATTTT; CDR3 protein: CASSFPLAGADTQYF
clone size: -; J gene: TRBJ2-1; D gene: TRBD2; V gene: TRBV2; CDR3 DNA: TGTGCCAGCAGTCAGGGACTAGCGGGATACTACAATGAGCAGTTCTTC; CDR3 protein: CASSQGLAGYYNEQFF
clone size: -; J gene: TRBJ1-1; D gene: TRBD1; V gene: TRBV2; CDR3 DNA: TGTGCCAGCACTCTACGGGGACAGGGACCTCCCGATTTCTTT; CDR3 protein: CASTLRGQGPPDFF
clone size: -; J gene: TRBJ2-5; D gene: TRBD1; V gene: TRBV6-1; CDR3 DNA: TGTGCCAGCAGTGAATTCATGGGGACAGGGGGCGCAGAGACCCAGTACTTC; CDR3 protein: CASSEFMGTGGAETQYF
clone size: -; J gene: TRBJ2-5; D gene: TRBD2; V gene: TRBV11-2; CDR3 DNA: TGTGCCAGCAGGCTAGCGGGGGGCCAAGAGACCCAGTACTTC; CDR3 protein: CASRLAGGQETQYF
clone size: -; J gene: TRBJ2-1; D gene: -; V gene: TRBV6-5; CDR3 DNA: TGTGCCAGCACGGCGGCAGCCGACAATGAGCAGTTCTTC; CDR3 protein: CASTAAADNEQFF
clone size: -; J gene: TRBJ1-6; D gene: -; V gene: TRBV12-3/TRBV12-4; CDR3 DNA: TGTGCCAGCACCGCAGGGAATTCACCCCTCCACTTT; CDR3 protein: CASTAGNSPLHF